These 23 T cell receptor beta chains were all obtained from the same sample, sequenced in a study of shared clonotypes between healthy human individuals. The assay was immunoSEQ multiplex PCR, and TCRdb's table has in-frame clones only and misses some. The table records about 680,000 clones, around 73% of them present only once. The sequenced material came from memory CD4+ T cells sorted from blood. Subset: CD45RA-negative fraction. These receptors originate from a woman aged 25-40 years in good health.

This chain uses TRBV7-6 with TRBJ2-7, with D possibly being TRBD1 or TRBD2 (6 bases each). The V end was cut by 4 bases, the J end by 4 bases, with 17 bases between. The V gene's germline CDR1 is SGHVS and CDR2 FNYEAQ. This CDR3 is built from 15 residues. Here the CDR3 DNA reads TGTGCCAGCAGCTCACTGAGGGGGGCGGGATACGAGCAGTACTTC. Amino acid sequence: CASSSLRGAGYEQYF.

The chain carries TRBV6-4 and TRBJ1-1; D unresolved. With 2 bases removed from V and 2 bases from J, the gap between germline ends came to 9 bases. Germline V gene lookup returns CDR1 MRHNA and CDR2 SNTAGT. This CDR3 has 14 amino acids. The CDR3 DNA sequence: TGTGCCAGCAGTGACAAGGGAAGAAACACTGAAGCTTTCTTT. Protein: CASSDKGRNTEAFF.

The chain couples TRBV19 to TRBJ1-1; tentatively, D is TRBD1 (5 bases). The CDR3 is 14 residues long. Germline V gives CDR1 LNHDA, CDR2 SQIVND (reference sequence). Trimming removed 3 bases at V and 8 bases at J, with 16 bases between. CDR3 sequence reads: CASSMETRASEAFF. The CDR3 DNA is TGTGCCAGTAGTATGGAGACCAGGGCCTCCGAAGCTTTCTTT.

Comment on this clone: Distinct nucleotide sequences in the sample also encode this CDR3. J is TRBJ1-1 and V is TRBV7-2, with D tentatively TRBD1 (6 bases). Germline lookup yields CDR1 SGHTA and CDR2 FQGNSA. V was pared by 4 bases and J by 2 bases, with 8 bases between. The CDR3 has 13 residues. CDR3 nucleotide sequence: TGTGCCAGCAGCTCACAGGGCAACACTGAAGCTTTCTTT. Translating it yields CASSSQGNTEAFF.

CDR3 residues: CASSPPSPNTEAFF. The CDR3, as DNA: TGTGCCAGCTCACCACCATCCCCGAACACTGAAGCTTTCTTT. The V gene is TRBV18, the J gene TRBJ1-1; D not resolved. Germline CDR1 KGHSH, CDR2 LQKENI. Deletions cut 0 bases from V and 1 base from J, with 6 bases between. The CDR3 loop spans 14 amino acids.

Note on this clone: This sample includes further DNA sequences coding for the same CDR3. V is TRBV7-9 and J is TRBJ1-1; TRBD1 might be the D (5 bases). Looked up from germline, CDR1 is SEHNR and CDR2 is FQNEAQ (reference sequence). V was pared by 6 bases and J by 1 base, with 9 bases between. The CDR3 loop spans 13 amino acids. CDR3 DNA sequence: TGTGCCAGCAGTTGGGACGGGAACACTGAAGCTTTCTTT. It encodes CASSWDGNTEAFF.

Here the CDR3 DNA reads TGTGCCAGCTGCAGTACCATTGGCACAGATACGCAGTATTTT. Protein sequence: CASCSTIGTDTQYF. This sequence joins TRBV18 and TRBJ2-3; no clear D gene. Trimming took 7 bases from V and 1 from J, leaving 12 bases between them. Germline CDR1 reads KGHSH; CDR2 reads LQKENI. The length of the CDR3 is 14 residues. Full variable domain (rest looked up from reference TRBV18 and TRBJ2-3): NAGVMQNPRHLVRRRGQEARLRCSPMKGHSHVYWYRQLPEEGLKFMVYLQKENIIDESGMPKERFSAEFPKEGPSILRIQQVVRGDSAAYFCASCSTIGTDTQYFGPGTRLTVL.

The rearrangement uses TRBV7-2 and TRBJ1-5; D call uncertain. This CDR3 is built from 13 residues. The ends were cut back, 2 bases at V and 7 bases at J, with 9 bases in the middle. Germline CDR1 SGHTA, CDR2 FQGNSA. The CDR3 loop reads CASSLTGEQPQHF. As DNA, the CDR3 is TGTGCCAGCAGCTTAACGGGAGAACAGCCCCAGCATTTT.

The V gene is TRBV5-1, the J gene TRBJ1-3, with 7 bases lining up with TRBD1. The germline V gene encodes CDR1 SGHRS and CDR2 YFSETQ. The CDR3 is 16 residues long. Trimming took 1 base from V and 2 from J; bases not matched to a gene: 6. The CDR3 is CASSLSGTETGNTIYF. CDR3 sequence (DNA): TGCGCCAGCAGCTTGTCGGGGACAGAGACTGGAAACACCATATATTTT.

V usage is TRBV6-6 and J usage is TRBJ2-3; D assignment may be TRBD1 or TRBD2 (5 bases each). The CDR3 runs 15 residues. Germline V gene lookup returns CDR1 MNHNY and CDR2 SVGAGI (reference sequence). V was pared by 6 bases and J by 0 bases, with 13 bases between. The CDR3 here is CASRRDGSSTDTQYF. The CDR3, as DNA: TGTGCCAGCAGGAGGGACGGTTCTAGCACAGATACGCAGTATTTT.

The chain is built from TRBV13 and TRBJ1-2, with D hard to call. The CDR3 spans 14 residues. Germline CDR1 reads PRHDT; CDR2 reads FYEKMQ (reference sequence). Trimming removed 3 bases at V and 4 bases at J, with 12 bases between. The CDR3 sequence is CASSFYRVPYGYTF. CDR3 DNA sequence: TGTGCCAGCAGCTTCTACCGGGTCCCCTATGGCTACACCTTC.

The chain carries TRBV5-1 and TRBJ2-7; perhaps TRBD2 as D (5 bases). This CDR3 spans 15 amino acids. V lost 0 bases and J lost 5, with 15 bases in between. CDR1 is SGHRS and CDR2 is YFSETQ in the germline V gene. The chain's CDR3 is CASSLAPGNVDEQYF. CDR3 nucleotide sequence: TGCGCCAGCAGCTTGGCACCGGGGAACGTCGACGAGCAGTACTTC.

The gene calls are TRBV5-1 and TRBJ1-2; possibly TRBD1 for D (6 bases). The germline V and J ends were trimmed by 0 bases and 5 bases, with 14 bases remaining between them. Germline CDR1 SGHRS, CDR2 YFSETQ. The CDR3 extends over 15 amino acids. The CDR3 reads CASSLGRGRGYGYTF. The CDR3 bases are TGCGCCAGCAGCTTGGGCCGGGGGCGCGGATATGGCTACACCTTC.

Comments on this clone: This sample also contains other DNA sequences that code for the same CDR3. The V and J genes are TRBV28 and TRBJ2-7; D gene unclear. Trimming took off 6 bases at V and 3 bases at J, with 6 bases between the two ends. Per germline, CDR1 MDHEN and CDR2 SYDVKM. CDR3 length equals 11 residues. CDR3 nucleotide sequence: TGTGCCAGCAGGGGAAACTACGAGCAGTACTTC. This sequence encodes CASRGNYEQYF.

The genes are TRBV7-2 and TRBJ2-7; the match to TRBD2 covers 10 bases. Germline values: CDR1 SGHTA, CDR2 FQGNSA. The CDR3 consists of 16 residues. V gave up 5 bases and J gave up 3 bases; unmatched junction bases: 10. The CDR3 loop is CASSGGTSGTYYEQYF. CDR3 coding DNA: TGTGCCAGCAGCGGAGGAACTAGCGGGACCTACTACGAGCAGTACTTC.

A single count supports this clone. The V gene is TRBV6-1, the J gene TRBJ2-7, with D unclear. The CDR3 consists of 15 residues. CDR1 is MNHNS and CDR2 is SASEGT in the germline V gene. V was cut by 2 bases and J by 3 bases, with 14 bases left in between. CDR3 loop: CASSEHQAEGYEQYF. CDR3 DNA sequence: TGTGCCAGCAGTGAACACCAGGCCGAAGGCTACGAGCAGTACTTC.

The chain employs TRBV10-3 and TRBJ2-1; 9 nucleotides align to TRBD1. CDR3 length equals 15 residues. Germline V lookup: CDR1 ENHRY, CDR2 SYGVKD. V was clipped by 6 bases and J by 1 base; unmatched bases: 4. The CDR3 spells CAISTGTGSYNEQFF. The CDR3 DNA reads TGTGCCATCAGCACCGGGACAGGGTCCTACAATGAGCAGTTCTTC.

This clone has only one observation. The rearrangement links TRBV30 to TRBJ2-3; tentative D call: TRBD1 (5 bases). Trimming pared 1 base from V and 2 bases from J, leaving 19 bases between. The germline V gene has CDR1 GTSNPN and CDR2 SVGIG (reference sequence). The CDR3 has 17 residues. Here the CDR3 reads CAWSGRVGNPSTDTQYF. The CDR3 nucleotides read TGTGCCTGGAGTGGCAGGGTGGGCAATCCCTCCACAGATACGCAGTATTTT.

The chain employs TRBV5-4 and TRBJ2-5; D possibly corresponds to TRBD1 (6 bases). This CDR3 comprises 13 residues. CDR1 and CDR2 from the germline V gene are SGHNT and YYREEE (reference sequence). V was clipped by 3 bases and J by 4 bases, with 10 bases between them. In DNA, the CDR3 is TGTGCCAGCAGCTCGTCAGGGGTAGAGACCCAGTACTTC. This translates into CASSSSGVETQYF.

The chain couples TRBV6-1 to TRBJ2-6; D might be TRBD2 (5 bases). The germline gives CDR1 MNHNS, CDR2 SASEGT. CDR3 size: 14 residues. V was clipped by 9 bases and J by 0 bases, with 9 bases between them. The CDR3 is CASPGVSGANVLTF. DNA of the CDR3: TGTGCCAGTCCCGGGGTCTCTGGGGCCAACGTCCTGACTTTC.

The CDR3 region has the DNA TGTGCCAGTTGTCTGGGGTTTGGGGACACTGAAGCTTTCTTT. It is translated as CASCLGFGDTEAFF. The chain carries TRBV19 and TRBJ1-1; unclear D gene. Germline V gene sequence: CDR1 LNHDA, CDR2 SQIVND (reference sequence). V lost 8 bases and J 3 bases, leaving 16 bases between the germline ends. The CDR3 contains 14 residues.

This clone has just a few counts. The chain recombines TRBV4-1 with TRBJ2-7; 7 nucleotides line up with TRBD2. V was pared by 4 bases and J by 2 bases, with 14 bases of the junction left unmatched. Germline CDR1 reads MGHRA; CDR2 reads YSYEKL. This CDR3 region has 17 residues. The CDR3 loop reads CASSPSWLAEVPYEQYF. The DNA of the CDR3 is TGCGCCAGCAGCCCTAGCTGGCTAGCGGAAGTACCCTACGAGCAGTACTTC.

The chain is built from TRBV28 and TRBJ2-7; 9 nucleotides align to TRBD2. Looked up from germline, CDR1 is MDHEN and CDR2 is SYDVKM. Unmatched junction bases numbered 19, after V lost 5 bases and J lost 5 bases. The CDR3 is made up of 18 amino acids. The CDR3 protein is CASSRQGRGTSKSHEQYF. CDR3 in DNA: TGTGCCAGCAGTAGGCAGGGGCGCGGGACTAGCAAGTCCCACGAGCAGTACTTC.